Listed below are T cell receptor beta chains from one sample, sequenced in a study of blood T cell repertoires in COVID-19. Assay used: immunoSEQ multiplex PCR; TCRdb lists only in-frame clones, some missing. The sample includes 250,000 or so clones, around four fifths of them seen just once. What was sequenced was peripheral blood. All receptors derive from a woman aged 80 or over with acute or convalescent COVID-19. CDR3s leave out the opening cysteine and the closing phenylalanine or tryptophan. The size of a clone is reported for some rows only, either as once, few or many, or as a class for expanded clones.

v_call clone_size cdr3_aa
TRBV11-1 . ASSRTGPWETQY
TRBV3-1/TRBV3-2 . ASTLKTGVVNTIY
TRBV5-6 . ASSFQNTEAF
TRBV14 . ASSQARPNTIY
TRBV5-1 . ASSLLPGQGAGITEAF
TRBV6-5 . ASRPTAGFTEAF
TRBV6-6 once ASSGQGLAGNTIY
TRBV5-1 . ASSRTSGSVAGELF
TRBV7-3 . ASSPTASGGLQETQY
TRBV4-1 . ASSPAGQGIYEQY
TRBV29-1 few SVGIAGLAGAGQY
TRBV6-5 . ASSSLGGTEAF
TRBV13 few ASSLGDRSNSPLH
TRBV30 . AWSRTSGSSEQY
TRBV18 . ASSPDTGHTEAF
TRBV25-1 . ASSEFGLATGELF
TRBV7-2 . ASSPLLNDGGQY